These 9 T cell receptor beta chains originate from one sample sequenced in a study of blood T cell repertoires in COVID-19 (TCRdb year 2020). Library prep was done by the immunoSEQ multiplex PCR assay. The table comes from immuneACCESS by way of TCRdb, which keeps in-frame sequences with V and J called. Part of the clones is missing from these tables; in studies checked, under half for an unresolved V gene and the rest for unknown reasons. The sample profile shows some 63,000 clones; 75% to 85% of them were found once. 15% to 20% of the sample is taken by the ten largest. Specimen: peripheral blood. These receptor sequences come from a human donor in a cohort sampled during active COVID-19.

The chain is built from TRBV6-6 and TRBJ1-4; possibly TRBD1 for D (5 bases). The CDR3 sequence is 15 residues long. In germline, CDR1 is MNHNY, CDR2 SVGAGI (reference sequence). The V gene lost 6 bases and the J gene lost 1 base, with 12 bases spanning the gap. CDR3 amino acids: CASRTTGGTNEKLFF. The CDR3 nucleotides read TGTGCCAGCAGGACGACGGGGGGAACTAATGAAAAACTGTTTTTT.

CDR3: CASSSHPQGANTGELFF. CDR3 nucleotides: TGCGCCAGCAGCTCCCATCCGCAGGGGGCTAACACCGGGGAGCTGTTTTTT. The chain carries TRBV5-1 and TRBJ2-2, with 8 bases fitting TRBD1. Germline lookup yields CDR1 SGHRS and CDR2 YFSETQ. V shed 3 bases, J shed 2 bases, and the junction held 9 bases outside the gene matches. The CDR3 sequence is 17 residues long.

This clone was recorded a few times. V usage is TRBV6-2 or TRBV6-3 and J usage is TRBJ1-2; no reliable D call. From germline, CDR1 is MNHEY and CDR2 SVGEGT. CDR3 length: 14 residues. Trimming took 5 bases from V and 3 from J, leaving 13 bases between them. In DNA, the CDR3 is TGTGCCAGCAGTGCCCCCCCGGGTTACTATGGCTACACCTTC. It codes for CASSAPPGYYGYTF.

V and J are TRBV5-4 and TRBJ2-6; D is unclear. Germline loops: CDR1 SGHNT, CDR2 YYREEE (reference sequence). The length of the CDR3 is 17 residues. Trimming took 4 bases from V and 0 from J, leaving 14 bases between them. In DNA, the CDR3 is TGTGCCAGCAGCAGCAAGAGAGGAGACTCTGGGGCCAACGTCCTGACTTTC. The encoded protein is CASSSKRGDSGANVLTF.

V usage is TRBV7-7 and J usage is TRBJ2-5; 10 nucleotides agree with TRBD2. The trim removed 1 base at V and 1 base at J, leaving 3 bases unmatched. Germline CDR1 is SSHAT and CDR2 is FNYEAQ (reference sequence). The CDR3 runs 16 residues. The chain's CDR3 is CASSLGASGGQETQYF. In DNA form, the CDR3 reads TGTGCCAGCAGCTTAGGGGCTAGCGGGGGCCAAGAGACCCAGTACTTC.

CDR3 region: CASSLAGTGWDEQYF. CDR3 coding DNA: TGTGCCAGCAGCTTAGCGGGGACAGGATGGGACGAGCAGTACTTC. The genes are TRBV7-9 and TRBJ2-7, with 8 bases aligning to TRBD1. Germline V gene sequence: CDR1 SEHNR, CDR2 FQNEAQ (reference sequence). This CDR3 has 15 amino acids. J gave up 5 bases and V 0 bases, and 6 bases lay outside the gene matches.

The CDR3 here is CASSTQGAMAGANVLTF. The CDR3 nucleotides are TGTGCCAGCAGCACACAGGGTGCCATGGCTGGGGCCAACGTCCTGACTTTC. The V call is TRBV5-4, the J call TRBJ2-6, with D maybe TRBD1 (6 bases). With 4 bases removed from V and 2 bases from J, the gap between germline ends came to 16 bases. The length of the CDR3 is 17 residues. The germline CDR1 and CDR2 sequences are SGHNT and YYREEE (reference sequence).

Concerning this clone itself: Distinct nucleotide sequences in the sample also encode this CDR3. V is TRBV7-2 and J is TRBJ2-1, with 12 bases fitting TRBD2. From germline, CDR1 is SGHTA and CDR2 FQGNSA. The CDR3 has 18 amino acids. V lost 0 bases and J lost 1; bases outside the gene matches: 4. CDR3 in amino acids: CASSLAASGGGSYNEQFF. The CDR3 DNA sequence: TGTGCCAGCAGCTTAGCTGCTAGCGGGGGGGGATCCTACAATGAGCAGTTCTTC.

V is TRBV19 and J is TRBJ1-2; TRBD1 is a possible D gene (6 bases). This CDR3 has 15 amino acids. Germline V CDR1 and CDR2: LNHDA, SQIVND (reference sequence). Trimming left V 8 bases short and J 0 bases short, with 16 bases between. CDR3 nucleotide sequence: TGTGCCAGTCTATCGGGCCGGACAGCTAACTATGGCTACACCTTC. Protein sequence: CASLSGRTANYGYTF.